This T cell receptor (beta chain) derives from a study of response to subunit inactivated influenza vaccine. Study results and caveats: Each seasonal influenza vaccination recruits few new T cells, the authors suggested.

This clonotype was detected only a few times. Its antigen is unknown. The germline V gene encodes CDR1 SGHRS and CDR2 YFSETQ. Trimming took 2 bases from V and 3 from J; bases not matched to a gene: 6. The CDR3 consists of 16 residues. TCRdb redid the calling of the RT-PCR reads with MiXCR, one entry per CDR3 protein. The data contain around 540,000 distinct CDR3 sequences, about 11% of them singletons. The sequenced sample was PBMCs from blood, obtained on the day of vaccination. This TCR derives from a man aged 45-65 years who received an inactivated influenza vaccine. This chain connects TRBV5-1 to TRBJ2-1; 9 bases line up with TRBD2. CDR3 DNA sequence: TGCGCCAGCAGCTTCCCACTAGCGGGCTTCTACAATGAGCAGTTCTTC. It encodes CASSFPLAGFYNEQFF.